The entry below describes one T cell receptor (beta chain). Its antigen is currently unknown. UMI labels and 5' RACE were used to prepare the TRB cDNA libraries. TCRdb reprocessed the 5' RACE reads and stores each CDR3 protein as one record, lacking DNA. This sample's clone table lists approximately 98,000 distinct CDR3 sequences. Triplicates of a few hundred thousand cells were sorted from each CD8+ T cell subset. The CDR3 consists of 18 residues. Germline CDR1 SEHNR, CDR2 FQNEAQ (reference sequence). This record belongs to a study of CXCR3-negative and CXCR3-positive naive CD8 T cells. Across the whole study: A total of about 130 million TRB reads was generated, with about 1.5 +/- 0.3 million per library. Notes on the study in general: Greater hydrophobicity was found in TRB CDR3s of CXCR3-positive naive cells than of CXCR3-negative naive cells.

This chain links TRBV7-9 with TRBJ2-7; as DNA is missing, the TRBD2 call by TCRdb cannot be tested. This TCR derives from a human donor in good health. Some clones in this sample may be carry-over from other donors' samples. Material for sequencing was naive CXCR3+ CD8+ T cells from blood. Stated subset: CD45RO-CCR7+CD27+CD95- naive CD8+ T cells expressing CXCR3 (TNR3+). The CDR3 protein is CASSLPDLGEKTSYEQYF.